This T cell receptor beta chain was retrieved from a study of blood T cell repertoires in COVID-19. Using immunoSEQ multiplex PCR, the repertoire was profiled, and TCRdb retains in-frame clones only, with some absent. This sample carries some 530,000 clones, 80% to 90% of them seen once, and the ten largest clones take around 7.9%. The CDR3 is made up of 15 amino acids. CDR1 is LNHNV and CDR2 is YYDKDF in the germline V gene (reference sequence). V was cut by 0 bases and J by 8 bases, with 13 bases left in between. The sample comprised PBMCs or T cells enriched from blood (not recorded which). The sequence was obtained from a woman aged 55-75 years who had recovered from COVID-19. The chain employs TRBV15 and TRBJ1-4; TRBD1 is a possible D gene (5 bases). CDR3 coding DNA: TGTGCCACCAGCAGAGATTGGGCGGGGGGGGAAAAACTGTTTTTT. It yields the protein CATSRDWAGGEKLFF.